This T cell receptor (beta chain) appears in the sequencing data of a study of blood T cell repertoires in COVID-19. Study summary: The study drew acute and convalescent COVID-19 samples from the United States, Italy and Spain. Nucleic acid was either cDNA or gDNA, and it came from T cells, B-cell-depleted T cells, or PBMCs.

How the authors handled the data: Estimated nucleated cell counts came from reference gene primer amplification. Clones were read by immunoSEQ multiplex PCR, and TCRdb kept only the in-frame ones, dropping some. V and J calls and clone size follow that table, whereas D and trimming were derived from the DNA. The data contain around 150,000 clones, more than 75% of them singletons. Patients of the Seattle cohort, enrolled during active infection, were followed longitudinally. The CDR3 runs to 16 residues. The germline gives CDR1 LGHNA, CDR2 YNFKEQ. The V gene lost 0 bases and the J gene lost 4 bases, with 13 bases spanning the gap.

V usage is TRBV4-2 and J usage is TRBJ1-5, with D possibly matching TRBD1 (6 bases). Specimen: peripheral blood. This receptor was obtained from an older woman with COVID-19, enrolled during active disease. The CDR3 DNA reads as TGTGCCAGCAGCCAAGATTCGGCAGGGGAGAATCAGCCCCAGCATTTT. Translated: CASSQDSAGENQPQHF.